A single sample is the source of the 14 T cell receptor beta chains below, sequenced in a study of blood T cells in healthy people across ages. The authors ran a second PCR of 7 to 11 cycles using a sample-barcoded 5' primer and a J-beta primer mix. TCRdb called the 5' RACE reads again in MiXCR, with one record for every CDR3 protein. The sample lists roughly 700,000 distinct CDR3 sequences; about 25% were seen once. These same data were also listed under a study on T cells of mothers and their children.

Sequenced: blood. All receptors come from a boy under 18 in good health.

The V call is TRBV27, the J call TRBJ2-7; D not resolved. The CDR3 runs 15 residues. Trimming removed 4 bases from V and 9 bases from J, with 22 bases in between. The germline V gene has CDR1 MNHEY and CDR2 SMNVEV (reference sequence). CDR3 amino acids: CASSYSALRLGGQYF. CDR3 nucleotides: TGTGCCAGCAGTTACTCGGCTCTTAGGCTCGGTGGGCAGTACTTC.

V is TRBV19 and J is TRBJ2-5, with 8 nucleotides matching TRBD1. Germline CDR1 is LNHDA and CDR2 is SQIVND (reference sequence). J lost 6 bases, V lost 5 bases, and 11 bases had no gene match. The CDR3 sequence is 15 residues long. The CDR3 spells CASSPGGRERKTQYF. As DNA, the CDR3 is TGTGCCAGTAGTCCAGGGGGCCGGGAGCGAAAGACCCAGTACTTC.

The genes are TRBV20-1 and TRBJ2-1, with 12 bases lining up with TRBD2. TRBJ2-5 explains the end of the DNA better; the J call may be wrong. This CDR3 comprises 15 residues. Germline values: CDR1 DFQATT, CDR2 SNEGSKA (reference sequence). Here the CDR3 reads CSAPTSGRASETQYF. In DNA form, the CDR3 reads TGCAGTGCTCCGACTAGCGGGAGAGCTTCGGAGACCCAGTACTTC.

Ten or more counts support this clonotype. The rearrangement links TRBV7-9 to TRBJ1-5; possible D gene TRBD1, 5 bases. The CDR3 totals 16 residues. Germline V gene lookup returns CDR1 SEHNR and CDR2 FQNEAQ (reference sequence). V was clipped by 1 base and J by 0 bases, with 10 bases between them. The CDR3 sequence: CASSLVGLYSNQPQHF. Written as DNA, the CDR3 is TGTGCCAGCAGCTTAGTGGGGCTTTATAGCAATCAGCCCCAGCATTTT.

The genes are TRBV6-1 and TRBJ1-5, with D hard to call. From germline, CDR1 is MNHNS and CDR2 SASEGT. The CDR3 totals 15 residues. The germline V and J ends were trimmed by 3 bases and 0 bases, with 9 bases remaining between them. The CDR3 DNA is TGTGCCAGCAGTGACTGGATCAATAGCAATCAGCCCCAGCATTTT. Translating it yields CASSDWINSNQPQHF.

This chain links TRBV7-3 with TRBJ2-5; a possible D gene is TRBD2 (7 bases). The assigned J gene may be wrong: the sequence end matches TRBJ2-1 better. There are 14 residues in the CDR3. Germline V gene data show CDR1 as SGHTA and CDR2 as FQGTGA. The CDR3 DNA is TGTGCCAGCAGCTTCGAGGGGGGGCCTAATGAGCAGTTCTTC. It is translated as CASSFEGGPNEQFF.

The genes are TRBV4-1 and TRBJ2-7; D gene uncertain. The J call may not be correct, given that the DNA end is closer to TRBJ2-1. The length of the CDR3 is 13 residues. Germline lookup yields CDR1 MGHRA and CDR2 YSYEKL. The DNA of the CDR3 is TGCGCCAGCAGCCAAGATCAAAACTTTGAGCAGTTCTTC. Protein product: CASSQDQNFEQFF.

The table lists this clonotype with a few counts. The CDR3 DNA reads as TGCAGCTTACGTGGGACTAGCCTCCACACAGATACGCAGTATTTT. Translation gives CSLRGTSLHTDTQYF. V gene TRBV29-1 combines with J gene TRBJ2-3, with 9 bases that match TRBD2. Germline loops: CDR1 SQVTM, CDR2 ANQGSEA. The V gene end was trimmed by 8 bases and the J gene end by 2 bases; junction bases not matched to a gene: 11. The CDR3 is 15 amino acids.

The rearrangement links TRBV7-9 to TRBJ1-1; the match to TRBD1 covers 8 bases. Germline trimming cut 2 bases from V and 4 bases from J; bases unmatched to any gene: 3. Germline CDR1 reads SEHNR; CDR2 reads FQNEAQ (reference sequence). The CDR3 consists of 14 residues. CDR3 sequence: CASSLSGQGTEAFF. In DNA form, the CDR3 reads TGTGCCAGCAGCTTAAGTGGACAGGGCACTGAAGCTTTCTTT.

This chain links TRBV5-5 with TRBJ2-3; 7 bases are a match to TRBD1. CDR1 and CDR2 (germline): SGHKS, YYEKEE (reference sequence). The CDR3 is 15 residues long. V shed 0 bases, J shed 6 bases, and the junction held 7 bases outside the gene matches. Here the CDR3 reads CASSLGQGNVDTQYF. In DNA form, the CDR3 reads TGTGCCAGCAGCTTGGGACAGGGAAACGTTGATACGCAGTATTTT.

The CDR3 bases are TGTGCCAGCAGCGCCGGACTAGCGGTGGGTTACGAGCAGTACTTC. This encodes CASSAGLAVGYEQYF. V gene TRBV5-5 combines with J gene TRBJ2-7, with 10 positions matching TRBD2. The CDR3 consists of 15 residues. The germline gives CDR1 SGHKS, CDR2 YYEKEE (reference sequence). The junction had 8 bases not matched to a gene; V was cut back by 4 bases and J by 4 bases.

The rearrangement joins TRBV6-1 to TRBJ2-1, with D hard to call. CDR3 length equals 12 residues. CDR1 is MNHNS and CDR2 is SASEGT in the germline V gene. Between the trimmed V and J ends, which lost 2 bases and 16 bases, there was a span of 15 bases. Here the CDR3 DNA reads TGTGCCAGCAGTGAATTACTCTCAAGGCCCTTCTTC. Translation: CASSELLSRPFF.

This clonotype was counted only a few times. The chain employs TRBV12-3 or TRBV12-4 and TRBJ2-5, with TRBD2 as a possible D gene (5 bases). Trimming stripped 3 bases from V and 6 bases from J, with 8 bases between. This CDR3 is built from 12 residues. The CDR3 region is CASSFGDQTQYF. The CDR3 region has the DNA TGTGCCAGCAGTTTCGGGGATCAGACCCAGTACTTC.

This clonotype has just a few counts. J is TRBJ1-2 and V is TRBV10-3, with D maybe TRBD1 (6 bases). Germline CDR1 and CDR2: ENHRY and SYGVKD. CDR3 size: 16 residues. V lost 3 bases and J 3 bases, leaving 17 bases between the germline ends. CDR3 sequence: CAISEKRTDLHYGYTF. CDR3 bases: TGTGCCATCAGTGAAAAACGGACAGACTTACACTATGGCTACACCTTC.